The rows below give T cell receptor beta chains drawn from one sample of a study of blood T cell repertoires in COVID-19. Some clones are missing from TCRdb's copy, which holds only in-frame ones; the method was immunoSEQ multiplex PCR. Among 150,000 to 200,000 clones listed, 65% to 85% were seen once. What was sequenced was peripheral blood. Every receptor here comes from a man in his 70s with active or convalescent COVID-19. The CDR3 runs from the conserved cysteine through the conserved F or W. The D gene is left open where the match is weak.

d_gene,j_gene,v_gene,CDR3aa
NA,TRBJ1-2,TRBV18,CASSPLDSRYGYTF
NA,TRBJ1-1,TRBV6-5,CASSYGHSITSEAFF
NA,TRBJ1-2,TRBV19,CASSIAISVWYGYTF
NA,TRBJ1-2,TRBV29-1,CSADRPNYGYTF
NA,TRBJ2-5,TRBV27,CASSLSRAGLIWETQYF
TRBD1,TRBJ1-2,TRBV18,CASSSAERTGRGYTF
NA,TRBJ1-2,TRBV3-1/TRBV3-2,CASSQEGQGKPRYGYTF
NA,TRBJ1-1,TRBV5-1,CASSSSREMNTEAFF
NA,TRBJ1-2,TRBV6-5,CASSAGYLVGYTF
TRBD2,TRBJ2-2,TRBV7-9,CASTPKGTSNTGELFF
TRBD1,TRBJ2-2,TRBV7-7,CASSLHYPGTGRGELFF
NA,TRBJ1-2,TRBV12-3/TRBV12-4,CASSFQRGGYTF
NA,TRBJ2-7,TRBV18,CASSPPDTFYEQYF
NA,TRBJ1-3,TRBV6-5,CASSYDSDSGNTIYF
NA,TRBJ1-2,TRBV30,CAWSIQQEGYTF
NA,TRBJ2-1,TRBV2,CASSADLLAFGGSAFF
TRBD1,TRBJ1-2,TRBV7-2,CASSLAGTGDYGYTF
TRBD1,TRBJ2-1,TRBV28,CASSGLGTGVYNEQFF
TRBD1,TRBJ1-1,TRBV27,CASSPRQGAAAEAFF
NA,TRBJ1-2,TRBV15,CATSRDRTAYGYTF
TRBD1,TRBJ2-5,TRBV24-1,CATSDLLPGGETQYF
NA,TRBJ1-1,TRBV28,CASSSNPGTTNTEAFF
TRBD1,TRBJ1-1,TRBV11-2,CASSFDRASTEAFF
NA,TRBJ1-1,TRBV6-5,CASRWGLNTEAFF
TRBD2,TRBJ2-1,TRBV11-2,CASSLVLGTNNEQFF
NA,TRBJ1-4,TRBV7-2,CASSLAKGGVEKLFF
TRBD1,TRBJ2-7,TRBV24-1,CATSQSGQGSYEQYF
NA,TRBJ2-1,TRBV28,CASSLHYPPGEQFF
TRBD1,TRBJ2-7,TRBV5-4,CASRPGGDGHEQYF